This TCR beta chain was profiled in a study of CD8+ T cells in alopecia areata. The wider study: Treatment with tofacitinib (6 to 18 months) was followed by 6 months off drug.

RNA was isolated and reverse transcribed to cDNA, the sequencing template. Clones were read by immunoSEQ multiplex PCR, and TCRdb kept only the in-frame ones, dropping some. The sample has more than 150,000 clones, 40% to 65% seen once; the top ten hold just under 20%. The study team obtained lesional scalp punch biopsies and peripheral blood from alopecia areata patients. The input for sequencing was CD8+ T cells sorted from blood, taken at week 0. This receptor was identified in a human donor with alopecia areata.

The CDR3 DNA reads TGCGCCAGCAGCCAAGGCATAGCCAAAAACATTCAGTACTTC. Translating it yields CASSQGIAKNIQYF. The chain combines TRBV4-3 with TRBJ2-4; no firm D call. CDR3 length equals 14 residues. The V and J ends lost 1 base and 0 bases respectively, with 4 bases between them. Germline CDR1 reads LGHNA; CDR2 reads YSLEER.